This T cell receptor beta chain was identified during a study of identical twins. General study results and limits: Out-of-frame TCR alpha sharing in monozygotic twins exceeded recombination model predictions.

A template switching step contributed a universal primer site, while unique molecular identifiers were present in the cDNA. From the 5' RACE reads, TCRdb called clonotypes with MiXCR, one entry per CDR3 protein. The table includes roughly 700,000 distinct CDR3 sequences, 8.5% to 9.5% detected once. On this clonotype itself: Its antigen is as yet unknown.

This sample was shared with a second study, whose subject was yellow fever vaccine responses in identical twins. That investigation notes: Vaccine-induced T cell responses in twins were reportedly observed to appear partly convergent, partly personalized.

What was sequenced was PBMCs. The source of this sequence is a woman aged 18-30 years in good health.

The CDR3 loop is CASSLTGEGSNQPQHF. Written as DNA, the CDR3 is TGTGCCAGCAGTTTAACAGGGGAGGGAAGCAATCAGCCCCAGCATTTT. This chain uses TRBV27 with TRBJ1-5; 7 bases align to TRBD1. With V trimmed by 2 bases and J by 1 base, 5 bases remained unmatched. This CDR3 contains 16 residues. Germline loops: CDR1 MNHEY, CDR2 SMNVEV (reference sequence).